Reported below is one T cell receptor (beta chain). The data were taken from a study of blood T cell repertoires in COVID-19. Study-level background: In each case, the material was cDNA or gDNA derived from T cells, B-cell-depleted T cells, or PBMCs.

V shed 5 bases, J shed 3 bases, and the junction held 7 bases outside the gene matches. Germline V gives CDR1 SGHTA, CDR2 FQGTGA. There are 15 residues in the CDR3. Cohorts were determined from participant-reported clinical history. Assay used: immunoSEQ multiplex PCR; TCRdb lists only in-frame clones, some missing. The data contain over 300,000 clones, approximately 84% of them singletons. The TCR was taken from a woman under 30 who had recovered from COVID-19. Sequencing was done on a sample of PBMCs or T cells enriched from blood (not recorded which). V gene TRBV7-3 combines with J gene TRBJ2-1, with TRBD2 matching over 7 bases. Written as DNA, the CDR3 is TGTGCCAGCAGCCCTAGCGGCCCCCTCTACAATGAGCAGTTCTTC. Amino acid sequence: CASSPSGPLYNEQFF.